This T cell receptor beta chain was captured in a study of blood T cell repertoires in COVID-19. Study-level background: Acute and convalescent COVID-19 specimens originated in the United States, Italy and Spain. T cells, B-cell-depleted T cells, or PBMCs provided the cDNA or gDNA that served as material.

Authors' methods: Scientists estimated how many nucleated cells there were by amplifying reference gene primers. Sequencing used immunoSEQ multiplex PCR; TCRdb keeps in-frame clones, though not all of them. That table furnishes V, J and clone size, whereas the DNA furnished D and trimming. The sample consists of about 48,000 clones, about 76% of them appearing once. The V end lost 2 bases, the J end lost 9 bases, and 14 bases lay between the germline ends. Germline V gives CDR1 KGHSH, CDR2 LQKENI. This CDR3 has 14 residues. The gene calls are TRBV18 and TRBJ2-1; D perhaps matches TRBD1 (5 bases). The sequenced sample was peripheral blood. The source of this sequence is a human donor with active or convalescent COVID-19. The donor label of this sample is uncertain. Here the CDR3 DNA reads TGTGCCAGCTCACCAGGCCAGGGTTCATCTGAGCAGTTCTTC. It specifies CASSPGQGSSEQFF.